This T cell receptor beta chain emerged from a study of T cell changes during pregnancy in multiple sclerosis. Using immunoSEQ multiplex PCR, the repertoire was profiled, and TCRdb retains in-frame clones only, with some absent. This sample has around 36,000 clones, with around nine tenths found just once. V was cut by 3 bases and J by 1 base, with 6 bases left in between. The germline CDR1 and CDR2 sequences are LNHDA and SQIVND (reference sequence). This CDR3 contains 14 residues. The sequence was collected from a female donor with multiple sclerosis, enrolled in a pregnancy study. The starting material was CD8+ T cells from peripheral blood mononuclear cells, obtained before pregnancy. This chain links TRBV19 with TRBJ2-2; a weak D match, TRBD2 (6 bases). CDR3 in DNA: TGTGCCAGTAGTATGGGGGGGAACACCGGGGAGCTGTTTTTT. As protein: CASSMGGNTGELFF. Looking up the rest from reference TRBV19 and TRBJ2-2 gives the full variable domain: DGGITQSPKYLFRKEGQNVTLSCEQNLNHDAMYWYRQDPGQGLRLIYYSQIVNDFQKGDIAEGYSVSREKKESFPLTVTSAQKNPTAFYLCASSMGGNTGELFFGEGSRLTVL.